These 11 T cell receptor beta chains share one sample of origin, sequenced in a study of read filtering for tumor transcriptome and immune sequencing. The library was built from roughly 400 ng RNA with molecular barcoded adaptors for alpha/delta and beta/gamma chains. TCRdb called the reads again in MiXCR, with one record for every CDR3 protein. The table has approximately 50,000 distinct CDR3 sequences, under 25% seen once; the top ten hold approximately 18%. Material: a population of CD138-negative cells sorted from bone marrow. The receptors were sampled from a donor aged 40 or over with multiple myeloma.

The CDR3 spells CATSDPGGTDTQYF. The CDR3 DNA sequence: TGTGCCACCAGTGACCCAGGGGGCACAGATACGCAGTATTTT. V gene TRBV24-1 combines with J gene TRBJ2-3; tentatively, D is TRBD1 (6 bases). The CDR3 contains 14 residues. The germline V gene encodes CDR1 KGHDR and CDR2 SFDVKD. Trimming left V 4 bases short and J 1 base short, with 8 bases between.

This clonotype was seen only once. One junction end disagrees with the germline gene, perhaps due to a read error. CDR3 region: CASSQQGQGLHGELLF. The DNA for the CDR3 is TGTGCTAGCAGCCAGCAGGGACAGGGGCTTCACGGGGAGCTGCTTTTT. The rearrangement links TRBV7-3 to TRBJ2-2; 10 nucleotides align to TRBD1. This CDR3 region has 16 residues. CDR1 and CDR2 from the germline V gene are SGHTA and FQGTGA. The full variable domain, rest sourced from reference TRBV7-3 and TRBJ2-2, is GAGVSQTPSNKVTEKGKYVELRCDPISGHTALYWYRQSLGQGPEFLIYFQGTGAADDSGLPNDRFFAVRPEGSVSTLKIQRTERGDSAVYLCASSQQGQGLHGELLFGEGSRLTVL.

This clonotype was seen at least ten times. The V call is TRBV11-2, the J call TRBJ2-1; no clear D. Germline lookup yields CDR1 SGHAT and CDR2 FQNNGV. The CDR3 contains 15 residues. Deletions cut 1 base from V and 8 bases from J, with 15 bases between. The CDR3: CASSLGNPGGDEQFF. The CDR3 bases are TGTGCCAGCAGCTTAGGCAACCCGGGCGGAGATGAGCAGTTCTTC.

The genes are TRBV20-1 and TRBJ1-5, with D unclear. The V end lost 5 bases, the J end lost 9 bases, and 14 bases lay between the germline ends. Germline CDR1 is DFQATT and CDR2 is SNEGSKA (reference sequence). This CDR3 spans 12 amino acids. The CDR3 bases are TGCAGTGCTCAGGATCATAGCGGGCCCCAGCATTTT. It encodes CSAQDHSGPQHF.

As for this clonotype: This could be a read error, since a much larger clone is one nucleotide away. The CDR3 does not end in the conserved phenylalanine or tryptophan, so this is likely a read error. The chain recombines TRBV28 with TRBJ2-7, with D perhaps matching TRBD2 (5 bases). V dropped 5 bases and J dropped 3 bases, with 17 bases sitting between them. Germline values: CDR1 MDHEN, CDR2 SYDVKM. The CDR3 sequence is 15 residues long. For the CDR3, the DNA is TGTGCCAGCAGTCCCGGGTCCCGGAGGTTCTACGAGCAGTACTCC. It is translated as CASSPGSRRFYEQYS.

This clonotype has a handful of counts. The gene calls are TRBV6-2 or TRBV6-3 and TRBJ1-5; 7 positions agree with TRBD1. V dropped 6 bases and J dropped 1; count of bases not matched to a gene: 9. The CDR3 consists of 16 residues. Germline V CDR1 and CDR2: MNHEY, SVGEGT. The CDR3 DNA follows: TGTGCCAGCAGAACGGAAAACAGGGGAAGCAATCAGCCCCAGCATTTT. It specifies CASRTENRGSNQPQHF.

About this clonotype: This CDR3 is missing its conserved last phenylalanine or tryptophan, likely due to a read error. The chain recombines TRBV28 with TRBJ2-1; a weak D match, TRBD2 (5 bases). This CDR3 spans 16 amino acids. Between the trimmed V and J ends, which lost 4 bases and 0 bases, there was a span of 13 bases. The V gene's germline CDR1 is MDHEN and CDR2 SYDVKM. CDR3 DNA sequence: TGTGCCAGCAGTTCCCCAGCGGCAAGCTCCTACAATGAGCAGTTCCTC. Its protein is CASSSPAASSYNEQFL.

This clonotype was picked up many times. This chain connects TRBV6-5 to TRBJ2-2; 10 nucleotides agree with TRBD2. CDR3 length equals 14 residues. The germline V gene has CDR1 MNHEY and CDR2 SVGAGI. V was pared by 7 bases and J by 4 bases, with 3 bases of the junction left unmatched. CDR3 protein: CASKTSGITGELFF. The CDR3 region has the DNA TGTGCCAGCAAAACTAGCGGGATCACCGGGGAGCTGTTTTTT.

This rearrangement joins TRBV7-9 to TRBJ1-1, with TRBD1 matching over 8 bases. J gave up 1 base and V 6 bases, and 13 bases lay outside the gene matches. This CDR3 region has 17 residues. CDR1 and CDR2 from the germline V gene are SEHNR and FQNEAQ (reference sequence). The CDR3 reads CASSSGPGGARNTEAFF. For the CDR3, the DNA is TGTGCCAGCAGTTCAGGCCCAGGGGGCGCAAGGAACACTGAAGCTTTCTTT. Drawing the rest from reference TRBV7-9 and TRBJ1-1, the complete variable domain is DTGVSQNPRHKITKRGQNVTFRCDPISEHNRLYWYRQTLGQGPEFLTYFQNEAQLEKSRLLSDRFSAERPKGSFSTLEIQRTEQGDSAMYLCASSSGPGGARNTEAFFGQGTRLTVV.

In the case of this clonotype: This may arise from a read error, as a much more abundant clone is one base away. This sequence joins TRBV18 and TRBJ2-6; D remains ambiguous. Trimming took off 0 bases at V and 0 bases at J, with 3 bases between the two ends. This CDR3 contains 15 residues. Germline CDR1 is KGHSH and CDR2 is LQKENI. CDR3: CASSPPCSGANVLTF. The CDR3 coding sequence is TGTGCCAGCTCACCACCATGCTCTGGGGCCAACGTCCTGACTTTC. The complete variable domain, with remaining parts taken from reference TRBV18 and TRBJ2-6, reads NAGVMQNPRHLVRRRGQEARLRCSPMKGHSHVYWYRQLPEEGLKFMVYLQKENIIDESGMPKERFSAEFPKEGPSILRIQQVVRGDSAAYFCASSPPCSGANVLTFGAGSRLTVL.

This clonotype appeared many times. The gene calls are TRBV11-2 and TRBJ2-7; possibly TRBD2 for D (5 bases). Germline V gene data show CDR1 as SGHAT and CDR2 as FQNNGV. Trimming removed 0 bases from V and 3 bases from J, with 9 bases in between. The CDR3 runs to 14 residues. The DNA for the CDR3 is TGTGCCAGCAGCTTAGAAACCGGGAACTACGAGCAGTACTTC. Its translation is CASSLETGNYEQYF.